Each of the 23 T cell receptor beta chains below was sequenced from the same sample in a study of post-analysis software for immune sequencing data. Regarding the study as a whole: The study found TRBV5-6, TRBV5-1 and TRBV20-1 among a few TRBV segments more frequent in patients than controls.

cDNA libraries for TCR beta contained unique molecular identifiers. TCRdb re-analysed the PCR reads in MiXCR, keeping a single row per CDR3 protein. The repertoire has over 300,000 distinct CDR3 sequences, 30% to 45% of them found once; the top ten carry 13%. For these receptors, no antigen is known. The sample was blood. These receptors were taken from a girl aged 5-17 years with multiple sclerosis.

The CDR3 loop is CASSLTVDEQFF. The CDR3 DNA is TGTGCCAGCAGCTTAACGGTGGATGAGCAGTTCTTC. The V and J genes are TRBV7-9 and TRBJ2-1, with D unresolved. The CDR3 covers 12 residues. The germline V gene has CDR1 SEHNR and CDR2 FQNEAQ (reference sequence). Trimming cost V 2 bases and J 8 bases, with 7 bases left between them.

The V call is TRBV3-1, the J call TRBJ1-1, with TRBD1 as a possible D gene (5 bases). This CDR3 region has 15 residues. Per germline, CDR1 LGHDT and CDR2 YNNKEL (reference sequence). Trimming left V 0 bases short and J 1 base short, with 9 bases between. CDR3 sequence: CASSQEGEANTEAFF. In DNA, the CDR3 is TGTGCCAGCAGCCAAGAGGGGGAGGCGAACACTGAAGCTTTCTTT.

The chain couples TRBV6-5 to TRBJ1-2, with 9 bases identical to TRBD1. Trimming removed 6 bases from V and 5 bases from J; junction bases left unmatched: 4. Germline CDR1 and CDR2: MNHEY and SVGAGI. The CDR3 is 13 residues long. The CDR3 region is CASSGQGRYGYTF. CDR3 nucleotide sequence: TGTGCCAGCAGCGGACAGGGGAGATATGGCTACACCTTC.

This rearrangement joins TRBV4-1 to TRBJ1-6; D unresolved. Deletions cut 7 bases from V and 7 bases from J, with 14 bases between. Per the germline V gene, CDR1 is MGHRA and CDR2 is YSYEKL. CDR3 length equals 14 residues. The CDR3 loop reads CASNPGFQNSPLHF. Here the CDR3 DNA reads TGCGCCAGCAACCCCGGGTTCCAGAATTCACCCCTCCACTTT.

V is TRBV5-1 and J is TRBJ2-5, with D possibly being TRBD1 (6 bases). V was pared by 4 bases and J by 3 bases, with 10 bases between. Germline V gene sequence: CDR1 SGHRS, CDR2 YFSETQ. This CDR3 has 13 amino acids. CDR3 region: CASSTGQEETQYF. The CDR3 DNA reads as TGCGCCAGCAGCACAGGGCAGGAAGAGACCCAGTACTTC.

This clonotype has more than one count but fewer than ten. DNA for the CDR3: TGTGCCATCAGTCCGACAGGCAGGGACATGGGTGGCTCCTACGAGCAGTACTTC. It yields the protein CAISPTGRDMGGSYEQYF. The gene calls are TRBV10-3 and TRBJ2-7; perhaps TRBD1 as D (6 bases). V was shortened by 5 bases and J by 0 bases, with 23 bases between the two germline ends. The germline V gene has CDR1 ENHRY and CDR2 SYGVKD. The CDR3 sequence is 18 residues long.

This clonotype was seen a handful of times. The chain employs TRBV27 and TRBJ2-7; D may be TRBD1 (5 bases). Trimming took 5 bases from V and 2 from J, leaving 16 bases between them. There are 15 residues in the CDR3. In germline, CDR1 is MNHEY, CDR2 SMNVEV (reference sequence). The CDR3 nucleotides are TGTGCCAGCAGTCCTCTTCCGCAGGGTACCTACGAGCAGTACTTC. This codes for CASSPLPQGTYEQYF.

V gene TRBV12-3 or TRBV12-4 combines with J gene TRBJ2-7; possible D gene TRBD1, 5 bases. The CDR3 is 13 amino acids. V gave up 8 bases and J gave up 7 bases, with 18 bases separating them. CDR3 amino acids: CASVRQSGNEQYF. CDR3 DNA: TGTGCCAGCGTGAGACAGTCAGGAAATGAGCAGTACTTC.

CDR3 sequence (DNA): TGTGCCAGCAGCCCCGGGACAGGGTTACCCCAAGAGACCCAGTACTTC. As protein: CASSPGTGLPQETQYF. The chain links TRBV7-9 to TRBJ2-5; 9 nucleotides match TRBD1. Germline assignment: CDR1 SEHNR and CDR2 FQNEAQ (reference sequence). The CDR3 runs to 16 residues. V was pared by 5 bases and J by 1 base, with 8 bases of the junction left unmatched.

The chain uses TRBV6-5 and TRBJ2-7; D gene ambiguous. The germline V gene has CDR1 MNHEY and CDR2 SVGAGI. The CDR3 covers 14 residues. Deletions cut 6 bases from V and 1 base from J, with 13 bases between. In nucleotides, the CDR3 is TGTGCCAGCAGCCCGTCAAGGCTTTCCTACGAGCAGTACTTC. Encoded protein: CASSPSRLSYEQYF.

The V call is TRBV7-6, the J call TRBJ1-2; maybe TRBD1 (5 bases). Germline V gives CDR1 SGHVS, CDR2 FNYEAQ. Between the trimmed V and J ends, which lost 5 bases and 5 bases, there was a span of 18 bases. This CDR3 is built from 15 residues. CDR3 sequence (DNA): TGTGCCAGCAGCCCCGGGGCTTCGTCACCTTATGGCTACACCTTC. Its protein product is CASSPGASSPYGYTF.

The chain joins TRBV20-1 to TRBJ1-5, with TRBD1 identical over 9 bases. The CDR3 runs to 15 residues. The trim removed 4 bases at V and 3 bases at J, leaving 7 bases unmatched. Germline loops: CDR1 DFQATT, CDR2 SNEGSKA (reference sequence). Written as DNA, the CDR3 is TGCAGTGCTATTGACAGGGGGAGGAACAATCAGCCCCAGCATTTT. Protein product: CSAIDRGRNNQPQHF.

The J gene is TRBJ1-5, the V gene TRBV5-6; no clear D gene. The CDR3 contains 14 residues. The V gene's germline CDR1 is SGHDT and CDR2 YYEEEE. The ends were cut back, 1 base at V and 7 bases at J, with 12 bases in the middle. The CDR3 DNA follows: TGTGCCAGCAGCTTGTGGGATGTAGGACAGCCCCAGCATTTT. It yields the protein CASSLWDVGQPQHF. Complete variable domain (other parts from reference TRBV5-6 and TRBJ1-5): DAGVTQSPTHLIKTRGQQVTLRCSPKSGHDTVSWYQQALGQGPQFIFQYYEEEERQRGNFPDRFSGHQFPNYSSELNVNALLLGDSALYLCASSLWDVGQPQHFGDGTRLSIL.

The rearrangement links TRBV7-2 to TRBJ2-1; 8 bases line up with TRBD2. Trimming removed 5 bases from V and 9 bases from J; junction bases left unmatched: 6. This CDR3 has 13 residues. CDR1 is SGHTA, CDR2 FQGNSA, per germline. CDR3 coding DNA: TGTGCCAGCAGCAAATCCGGGGGGGTTGAGCAGTTCTTC. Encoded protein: CASSKSGGVEQFF.

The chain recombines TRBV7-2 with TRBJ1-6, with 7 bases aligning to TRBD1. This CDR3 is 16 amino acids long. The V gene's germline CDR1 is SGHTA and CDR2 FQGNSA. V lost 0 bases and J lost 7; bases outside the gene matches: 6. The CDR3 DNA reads TGTGCCAGCAGCTTAGCGGTAATACAGGGGAATTCACCCCTCCACTTT. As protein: CASSLAVIQGNSPLHF. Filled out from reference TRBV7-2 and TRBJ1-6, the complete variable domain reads GAGVSQSPSNKVTEKGKDVELRCDPISGHTALYWYRQSLGQGLEFLIYFQGNSAPDKSGLPSDRFSAERTGGSVSTLTIQRTQQEDSAVYLCASSLAVIQGNSPLHFGNGTRLTVT.

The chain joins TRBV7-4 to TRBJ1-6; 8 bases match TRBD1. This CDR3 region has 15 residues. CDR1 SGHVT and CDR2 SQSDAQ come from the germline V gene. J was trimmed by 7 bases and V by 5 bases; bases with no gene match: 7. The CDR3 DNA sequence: TGTGCCAGCAGCACACAGGGACAGGAGAATTCACCCCTCCACTTT. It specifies CASSTQGQENSPLHF.

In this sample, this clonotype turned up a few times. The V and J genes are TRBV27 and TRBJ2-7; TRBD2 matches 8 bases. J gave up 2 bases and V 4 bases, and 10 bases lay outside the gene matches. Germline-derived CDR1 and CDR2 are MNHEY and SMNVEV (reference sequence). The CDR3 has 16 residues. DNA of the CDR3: TGTGCCAGCAGTTCCCTACTGGCGGGGGGCCCCTACGAGCAGTACTTC. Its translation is CASSSLLAGGPYEQYF.

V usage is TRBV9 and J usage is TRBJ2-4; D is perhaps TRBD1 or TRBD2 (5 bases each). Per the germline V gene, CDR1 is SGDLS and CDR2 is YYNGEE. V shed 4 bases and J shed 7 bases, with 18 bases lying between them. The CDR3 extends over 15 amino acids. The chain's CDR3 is CASSPGRGVPNIQYF. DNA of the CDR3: TGTGCCAGCAGCCCCGGACGAGGGGTTCCGAACATTCAGTACTTC.

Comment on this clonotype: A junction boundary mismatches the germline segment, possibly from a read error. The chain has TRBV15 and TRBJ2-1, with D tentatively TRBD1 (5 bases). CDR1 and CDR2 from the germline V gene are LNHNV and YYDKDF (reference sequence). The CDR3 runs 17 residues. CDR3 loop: CATSRDYGDSSYNGQFF. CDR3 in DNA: TGTGCCACCAGCAGAGATTACGGAGACAGCTCCTACAATGGGCAGTTCTTC. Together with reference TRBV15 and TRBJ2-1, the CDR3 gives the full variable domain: DAMVIQNPRYQVTQFGKPVTLSCSQTLNHNVMYWYQQKSSQAPKLLFHYYDKDFNNEADTPDNFQSRRPNTSFCFLDIRSPGLGDTAMYLCATSRDYGDSSYNGQFFGPGTRLTVL.

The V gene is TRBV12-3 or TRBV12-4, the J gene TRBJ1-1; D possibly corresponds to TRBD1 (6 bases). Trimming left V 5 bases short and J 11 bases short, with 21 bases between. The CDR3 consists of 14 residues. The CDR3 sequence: CASSPQAGAPRAFF. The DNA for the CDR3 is TGTGCCAGCAGTCCGCAGGCAGGGGCTCCACGGGCTTTCTTT.

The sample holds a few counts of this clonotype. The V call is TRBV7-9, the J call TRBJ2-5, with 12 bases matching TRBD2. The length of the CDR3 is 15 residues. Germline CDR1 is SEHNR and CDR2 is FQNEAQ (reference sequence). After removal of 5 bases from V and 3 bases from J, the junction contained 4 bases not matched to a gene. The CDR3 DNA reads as TGTGCCAGCAGCCCCAGACTAGCGGGGGAAGAGACCCAGTACTTC. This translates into CASSPRLAGEETQYF.

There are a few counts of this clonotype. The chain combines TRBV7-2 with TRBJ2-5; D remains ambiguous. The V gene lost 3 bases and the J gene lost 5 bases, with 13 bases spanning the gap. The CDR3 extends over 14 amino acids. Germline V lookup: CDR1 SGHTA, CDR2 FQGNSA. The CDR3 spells CASSFLGRGETQYF. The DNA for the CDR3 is TGTGCCAGCAGCTTTCTGGGTAGAGGTGAGACCCAGTACTTC.

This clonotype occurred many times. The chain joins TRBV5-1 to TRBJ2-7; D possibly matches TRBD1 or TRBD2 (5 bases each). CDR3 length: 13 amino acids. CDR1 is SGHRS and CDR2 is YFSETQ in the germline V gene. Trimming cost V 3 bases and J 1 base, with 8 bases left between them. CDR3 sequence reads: CASSWDGSYEQYF. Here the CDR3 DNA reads TGCGCCAGCAGCTGGGACGGATCCTACGAGCAGTACTTC.